The 9 T cell receptor beta chains below all came from one sample that was sequenced in a study of cytomegalovirus exposure and HLA in healthy donors. It was with 60 Vbeta and 13 Jbeta primers that the PCR ran. Profiled with immunoSEQ multiplex PCR; TCRdb holds only in-frame clones, not every one. Here the sample spans under 200,000 clones, around 80% being singletons. The specimen sequenced was PBMCs. Receptors were obtained from a woman aged 50 to 60 in good health and CMV-seropositive.

The chain couples TRBV9 to TRBJ2-3, with D possibly TRBD1 on 6 matching bases. The V gene lost 3 bases and the J gene lost 1 base, with 12 bases spanning the gap. The CDR3 has 15 residues. Germline CDR1 SGDLS, CDR2 YYNGEE. In DNA form, the CDR3 reads TGTGCCAGCAGCGCAGTACAGGGCCGCACAGATACGCAGTATTTT. Protein sequence: CASSAVQGRTDTQYF.

The gene calls are TRBV28 and TRBJ2-5; 8 nucleotides line up with TRBD2. The trim removed 5 bases at V and 3 bases at J, leaving 11 bases unmatched. The CDR3 spans 16 residues. Germline-derived CDR1 and CDR2 are MDHEN and SYDVKM. CDR3 region: CASSPGGVRGEETQYF. The CDR3 nucleotides read TGTGCCAGCAGTCCGGGGGGGGTAAGAGGGGAAGAGACCCAGTACTTC. Together with reference TRBV28 and TRBJ2-5, the CDR3 gives the full variable domain: DVKVTQSSRYLVKRTGEKVFLECVQDMDHENMFWYRQDPGLGLRLIYFSYDVKMKEKGDIPEGYSVSREKKERFSLILESASTNQTSMYLCASSPGGVRGEETQYFGPGTRLLVL.

V is TRBV28 and J is TRBJ1-4, with TRBD1 matching 9 bases. Germline CDR1 reads MDHEN; CDR2 reads SYDVKM. The V and J ends lost 8 bases and 6 bases, in that order; junction bases with no gene match: 7. This CDR3 has 14 residues. As DNA, the CDR3 is TGTGCCAGCGGGACAGGGACGGCTTATGAAAAACTGTTTTTT. Translated, it gives CASGTGTAYEKLFF.

The chain couples TRBV28 to TRBJ2-7; D is unclear. CDR3 length equals 13 residues. Trimming took 3 bases from V and 1 from J, leaving 7 bases between them. CDR1 MDHEN and CDR2 SYDVKM come from the germline V gene. The CDR3 coding sequence is TGTGCCAGCAGTTTGGGCAGTTCCTACGAGCAGTACTTC. It specifies CASSLGSSYEQYF.

The rearrangement joins TRBV28 to TRBJ2-2; 10 nucleotides line up with TRBD1. This CDR3 region has 15 residues. Per germline, CDR1 MDHEN and CDR2 SYDVKM. The junction had 1 base not matched to a gene; V was cut back by 2 bases and J by 4 bases. The CDR3, as DNA: TGTGCCAGCAGTTTAGGGACAGGGGCCACCGGGGAGCTGTTTTTT. It specifies CASSLGTGATGELFF.

This chain links TRBV29-1 with TRBJ2-7; 7 positions match TRBD1. V lost 4 bases, J lost 1 base, and 1 base stayed unmatched. The CDR3 is 12 residues long. Germline CDR1 SQVTM, CDR2 ANQGSEA. The CDR3 loop is CSVGDRSYEQYF. For the CDR3, the DNA is TGCAGCGTTGGGGACAGATCCTACGAGCAGTACTTC.

A single count supports this clone. The rearrangement links TRBV2 to TRBJ1-4; 9 positions agree with TRBD1. CDR1 SNHLY and CDR2 FYNNEI come from the germline V gene. There are 16 residues in the CDR3. J was trimmed by 8 bases and V by 7 bases; bases with no gene match: 14. CDR3 DNA: TGTGCCAGCACCCATCCCCGGGACAGGGAGGGAGAAAAACTGTTTTTT. As protein: CASTHPRDREGEKLFF. The complete variable domain, with remaining parts taken from reference TRBV2 and TRBJ1-4, reads EPEVTQTPSHQVTQMGQEVILRCVPISNHLYFYWYRQILGQKVEFLVSFYNNEISEKSEIFDDQFSVERPDGSNFTLKIRSTKLEDSAMYFCASTHPRDREGEKLFFGSGTQLSVL.

This clone is a singleton in its sample. The chain couples TRBV18 to TRBJ2-5; no clear D. The J call is uncertain, as TRBJ2-7 better fits the DNA end. Germline V CDR1 and CDR2: KGHSH, LQKENI. The CDR3 loop spans 12 amino acids. DNA for the CDR3: TGTGCCAGCTCATCGAGACTTGGCGAGCAGTACTTC. Protein sequence: CASSSRLGEQYF.

J is TRBJ1-1 and V is TRBV11-2; TRBD1 might be the D (6 bases). The CDR3 is 17 amino acids. Germline loops: CDR1 SGHAT, CDR2 FQNNGV. Trimming removed 5 bases at V and 0 bases at J, with 19 bases between. CDR3 nucleotide sequence: TGTGCCAGCAGCCAGTCCCCAGGGGCCTCCTTGAACACTGAAGCTTTCTTT. It codes for CASSQSPGASLNTEAFF.